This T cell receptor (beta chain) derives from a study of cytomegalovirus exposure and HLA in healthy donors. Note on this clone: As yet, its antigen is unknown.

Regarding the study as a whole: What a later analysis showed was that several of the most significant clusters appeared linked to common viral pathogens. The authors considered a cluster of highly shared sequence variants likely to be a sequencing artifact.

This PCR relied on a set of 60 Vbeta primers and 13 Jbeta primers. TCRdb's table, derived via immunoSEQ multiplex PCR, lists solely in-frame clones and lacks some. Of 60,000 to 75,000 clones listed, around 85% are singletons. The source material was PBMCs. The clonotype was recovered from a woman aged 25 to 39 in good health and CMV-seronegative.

As DNA, the CDR3 is TGTGCCAGCAGTGGAAGCGGGGTTAGCACAGATACGCAGTATTTT. Translating it yields CASSGSGVSTDTQYF. This chain joins TRBV2 and TRBJ2-3, with TRBD2 matching 7 bases. The ends lost 4 bases at V and 0 bases at J; junction bases unmatched: 4. The CDR3 spans 15 residues. Germline assignment: CDR1 SNHLY and CDR2 FYNNEI.